This TCR beta chain emerged from a study of blood T cells in healthy people across ages. Study summary: The capture of about one barcoded beta molecule per two T cells was achieved by template switching.

The donors, healthy Caucasians from Russia, were aged roughly 6 to 100. Points on this clonotype: Its antigen is currently unknown.

Primed by a sample-barcoded 5' primer and a J-beta primer mix, a second PCR proceeded for roughly 6 to 12 cycles. TCRdb re-called the 5' RACE reads through MiXCR, storing one row per CDR3 protein. The table records some 1.8 million distinct CDR3 sequences, about 39% of them present only once. Germline CDR1 is LGHNA and CDR2 is YNFKEQ. This CDR3 is built from 16 residues. After removal of 3 bases from V and 1 base from J, the junction contained 4 bases not matched to a gene. General study results and limits: CMV status of donors was not determined, possibly confounding expanded clonotype changes. Fewer expanded clones and more diversity marked long-lived versus aged donors.

The specimen was blood. The source is a human donor in good health. V is TRBV4-2 and J is TRBJ2-3; 10 nucleotides match TRBD2. The CDR3 coding sequence is TGTGCCAGCAGCCATGCCGGGACTAGCGGCACAGATACGCAGTATTTT. Translated, it gives CASSHAGTSGTDTQYF.